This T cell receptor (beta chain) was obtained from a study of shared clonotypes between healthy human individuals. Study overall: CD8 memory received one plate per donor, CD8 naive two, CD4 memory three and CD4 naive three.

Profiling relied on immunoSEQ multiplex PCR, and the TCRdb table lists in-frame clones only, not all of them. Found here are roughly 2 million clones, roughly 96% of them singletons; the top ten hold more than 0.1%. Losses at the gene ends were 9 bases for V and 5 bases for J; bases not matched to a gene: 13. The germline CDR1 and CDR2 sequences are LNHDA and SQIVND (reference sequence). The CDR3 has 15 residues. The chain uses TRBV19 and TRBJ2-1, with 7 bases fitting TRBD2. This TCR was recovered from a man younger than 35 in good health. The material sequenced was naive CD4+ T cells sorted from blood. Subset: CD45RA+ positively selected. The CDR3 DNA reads TGTGCCAGCTCGCGGGGAGGGACGTACAACAATGAGCAGTTCTTC. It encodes CASSRGGTYNNEQFF.